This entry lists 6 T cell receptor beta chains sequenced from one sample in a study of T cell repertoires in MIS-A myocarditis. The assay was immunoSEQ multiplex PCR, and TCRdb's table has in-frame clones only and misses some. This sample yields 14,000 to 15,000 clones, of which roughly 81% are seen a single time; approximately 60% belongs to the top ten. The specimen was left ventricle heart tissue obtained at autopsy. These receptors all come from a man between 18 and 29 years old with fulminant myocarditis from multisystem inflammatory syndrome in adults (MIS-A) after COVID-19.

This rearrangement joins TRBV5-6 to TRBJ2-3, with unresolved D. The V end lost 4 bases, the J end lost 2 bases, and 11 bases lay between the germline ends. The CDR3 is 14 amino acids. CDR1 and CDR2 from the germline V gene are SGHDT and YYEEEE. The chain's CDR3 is CASSAHSVTDTQYF. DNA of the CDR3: TGTGCCAGCAGCGCCCACAGTGTCACAGATACGCAGTATTTT.

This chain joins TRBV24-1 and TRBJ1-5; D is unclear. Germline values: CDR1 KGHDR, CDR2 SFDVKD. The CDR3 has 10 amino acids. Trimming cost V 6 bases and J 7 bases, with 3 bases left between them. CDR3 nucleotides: TGTGCCACCAGTCCCCAGCCCCAGCATTTT. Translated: CATSPQPQHF.

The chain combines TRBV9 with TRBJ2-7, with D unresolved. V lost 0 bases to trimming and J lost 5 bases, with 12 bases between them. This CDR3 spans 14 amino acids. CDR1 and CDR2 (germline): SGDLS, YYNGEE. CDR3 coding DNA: TGTGCCAGCAGCGTAGGGCCAGAACCTCACGAGCAGTACTTC. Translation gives CASSVGPEPHEQYF.

CDR3 region: CASSVSLRKREGDTQYF. The DNA for the CDR3 is TGTGCCAGCAGCGTCAGTCTTCGGAAGCGGGAAGGAGATACGCAGTATTTT. The V call is TRBV5-5, the J call TRBJ2-3; 7 bases are a match to TRBD2. There are 17 residues in the CDR3. J was trimmed by 5 bases and V by 4 bases; bases with no gene match: 16. The germline CDR1 and CDR2 sequences are SGHKS and YYEKEE (reference sequence).

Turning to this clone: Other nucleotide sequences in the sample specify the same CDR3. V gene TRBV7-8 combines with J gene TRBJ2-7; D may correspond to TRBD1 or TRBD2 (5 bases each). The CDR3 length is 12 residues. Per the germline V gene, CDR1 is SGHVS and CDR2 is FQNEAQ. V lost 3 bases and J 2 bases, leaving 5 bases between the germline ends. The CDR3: CASSLGAYEQYF. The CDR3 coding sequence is TGTGCCAGCAGCTTGGGGGCCTACGAGCAGTACTTC. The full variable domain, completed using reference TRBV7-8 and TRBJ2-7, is GAGVSQSPRYKVAKRGQDVALRCDPISGHVSLFWYQQALGQGPEFLTYFQNEAQLDKSGLPSDRFFAERPEGSVSTLKIQRTQQEDSAVYLCASSLGAYEQYFGPGTRLTVT.

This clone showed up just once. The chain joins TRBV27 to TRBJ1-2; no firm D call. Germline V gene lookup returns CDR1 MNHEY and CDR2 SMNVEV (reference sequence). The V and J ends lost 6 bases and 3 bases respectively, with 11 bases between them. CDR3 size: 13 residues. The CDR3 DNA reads TGTGCCAGCAGCGACGGACGAGACTATGGCTACACCTTC. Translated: CASSDGRDYGYTF.